These 30 T cell receptor beta chains were sequenced from one sample in a study of identical twins. TCRdb reanalysed the 5' RACE reads using MiXCR and keeps one entry per CDR3 protein. There are 650,000 to 750,000 distinct CDR3 sequences in the sample; 21% occur only once, and roughly 4% lies in the top ten. This sample was also put to use in a study of T cells expressing NK-cell markers.

The sample comprised PBMCs. Receptors originate from a woman under 30 in good health.

The table lists this clonotype with a few counts. This sequence joins TRBV7-2 and TRBJ2-2, with a weak D call TRBD2 (6 bases). CDR1 and CDR2 (germline): SGHTA, FQGNSA. This CDR3 is built from 15 residues. Trimming took 4 bases from V and 2 from J, leaving 11 bases between them. Here the CDR3 reads CASSSGTYNTGELFF. The CDR3 DNA is TGTGCCAGCAGCTCCGGGACTTATAACACCGGGGAGCTGTTTTTT.

The chain links TRBV7-9 to TRBJ2-7, with TRBD1 matching 10 bases. CDR1 and CDR2 (germline): SEHNR, FQNEAQ (reference sequence). The ends lost 4 bases at V and 0 bases at J; junction bases unmatched: 3. The CDR3 has 15 amino acids. This chain's CDR3 is CASSSWDRGSYEQYF. DNA of the CDR3: TGTGCCAGCAGCTCCTGGGACAGGGGCTCCTACGAGCAGTACTTC.

The chain uses TRBV7-3 and TRBJ2-3, with 11 bases fitting TRBD2. CDR1 SGHTA and CDR2 FQGTGA come from the germline V gene. The V gene end was trimmed by 5 bases and the J gene end by 2 bases; junction bases not matched to a gene: 9. CDR3 length: 17 residues. Written as DNA, the CDR3 is TGTGCCAGCAGCCCAAGGGGACTAGCGGAGCACACAGATACGCAGTATTTT. Its translation is CASSPRGLAEHTDTQYF.

This clonotype was recorded a few times. The rearrangement joins TRBV15 to TRBJ1-2, with TRBD1 identical over 8 bases. Germline CDR1 and CDR2: LNHNV and YYDKDF (reference sequence). The V segment lost 5 bases and the J segment 2 bases; nucleotides outside the gene matches: 7. The CDR3 is made up of 15 amino acids. CDR3 coding DNA: TGTGCCACCAGCCCCGGACAGGGAAAGAACTATGGCTACACCTTC. Translated: CATSPGQGKNYGYTF.

The table lists this clonotype with a few counts. The rearrangement joins TRBV20-1 to TRBJ2-1, with TRBD2 matching 12 bases. J gave up 6 bases and V 7 bases, and 4 bases lay outside the gene matches. Looked up from germline, CDR1 is DFQATT and CDR2 is SNEGSKA (reference sequence). The CDR3 totals 13 residues. For the CDR3, the DNA is TGCAGTGTTCCGACTAGCGGGGGCAATGAGCAGTTCTTC. This encodes CSVPTSGGNEQFF.

The chain couples TRBV9 to TRBJ2-1; 8 positions agree with TRBD1. From germline, CDR1 is SGDLS and CDR2 YYNGEE. This CDR3 contains 16 residues. V shed 4 bases and J 10 bases; nucleotides not matched to a gene: 16. The CDR3 loop reads CASSPFGEDRVNEQFF. DNA for the CDR3: TGTGCCAGCAGCCCCTTCGGGGAGGACAGGGTCAACGAGCAGTTCTTC.

The V and J genes are TRBV9 and TRBJ2-7, with D maybe TRBD2 (6 bases). Germline assignment: CDR1 SGDLS and CDR2 YYNGEE. Trimming left V 1 base short and J 2 bases short, with 13 bases between. This CDR3 has 15 amino acids. CDR3 amino acids: CASSVSPGEPYEQYF. As DNA, the CDR3 is TGTGCCAGCAGCGTATCCCCGGGAGAGCCCTACGAGCAGTACTTC.

The CDR3 DNA sequence: TGCAGTGCTACCGGGGGCACAGATACGCAGTATTTT. Protein sequence: CSATGGTDTQYF. The chain carries TRBV20-1 and TRBJ2-3; TRBD2 might be the D (5 bases). Trimming shortened V by 4 bases and J by 1 base, and 6 bases separated the two germline ends. The CDR3 has 12 residues. Germline CDR1 reads DFQATT; CDR2 reads SNEGSKA (reference sequence).

The genes are TRBV5-5 and TRBJ2-3; D is unclear. The germline CDR1 and CDR2 sequences are SGHKS and YYEKEE (reference sequence). V gave up 6 bases and J gave up 6 bases, with 11 bases separating them. The CDR3 has 12 amino acids. CDR3 DNA sequence: TGTGCCAGCACCACCGTCGGGGATACGCAGTATTTT. Its protein product is CASTTVGDTQYF.

This clonotype has ten or more counts. The chain recombines TRBV3-1 with TRBJ1-1, with TRBD1 identical over 7 bases. The CDR3 is 13 residues long. The V gene end was trimmed by 4 bases and the J gene end by 7 bases; junction bases not matched to a gene: 6. The germline gives CDR1 LGHDT, CDR2 YNNKEL (reference sequence). The CDR3 sequence: CASSLLDRDEAFF. CDR3 in DNA: TGTGCCAGCAGCCTGCTCGACAGGGATGAAGCTTTCTTT.

CDR3 in DNA: TGTGCCAGCAGTAGTTGGCGGGGGGACAATGAGCAGTTCTTC. Encoded protein: CASSSWRGDNEQFF. The V and J genes are TRBV12-3 or TRBV12-4 and TRBJ2-1, with 8 bases fitting TRBD2. The CDR3 spans 14 residues. The V segment lost 5 bases and the J segment 5 bases; nucleotides outside the gene matches: 5.

This rearrangement joins TRBV12-3 or TRBV12-4 to TRBJ2-2; 9 positions agree with TRBD2. The CDR3 is 13 amino acids. Losses at the gene ends were 6 bases for V and 6 bases for J; bases not matched to a gene: 2. CDR3 region: CASRRLAAGELFF. For the CDR3, the DNA is TGTGCCAGCAGAAGACTAGCGGCCGGGGAGCTGTTTTTT.

CDR3 amino acids: CATSDSQVDYNEQFF. The CDR3, as DNA: TGTGCCACCAGTGACTCACAGGTTGACTACAATGAGCAGTTCTTC. This chain uses TRBV24-1 with TRBJ2-1, with D possibly TRBD1 on 5 matching bases. Trimming removed 4 bases from V and 3 bases from J, with 12 bases in between. This CDR3 has 15 residues. In germline, CDR1 is KGHDR, CDR2 SFDVKD.

The chain links TRBV5-6 to TRBJ2-6, with 8 bases lining up with TRBD2. Germline V gene data show CDR1 as SGHDT and CDR2 as YYEEEE. The CDR3 length is 20 residues. The V gene end was trimmed by 0 bases and the J gene end by 0 bases; junction bases not matched to a gene: 11. The CDR3 region is CASSLAISGSLSSGANVLTF. The CDR3 DNA reads as TGTGCCAGCAGCTTGGCCATCAGCGGGAGCCTTTCCTCTGGGGCCAACGTCCTGACTTTC.

This chain connects TRBV7-3 to TRBJ2-3, with 7 bases fitting TRBD2. Germline CDR1 SGHTA, CDR2 FQGTGA. The CDR3 spans 17 residues. Unmatched junction bases numbered 8, after V lost 1 base and J lost 1 base. The CDR3 coding sequence is TGTGCCAGCAGCTTAAGAGGCAGTGGGGGGGGCACAGATACGCAGTATTTT. It encodes CASSLRGSGGGTDTQYF.

This clonotype was observed a handful of times. The rearrangement links TRBV7-7 to TRBJ2-1; 10 bases align to TRBD2. The CDR3 has 16 amino acids. Germline loops: CDR1 SSHAT, CDR2 FNYEAQ (reference sequence). The ends lost 1 base at V and 7 bases at J; junction bases unmatched: 7. The CDR3 reads CASSLGLAGVGNEQFF. The CDR3 DNA reads as TGTGCCAGCAGCTTAGGTCTAGCGGGAGTGGGAAATGAGCAGTTCTTC.

This chain joins TRBV5-5 and TRBJ1-1, with 7 bases fitting TRBD1. This CDR3 contains 18 residues. From germline, CDR1 is SGHKS and CDR2 YYEKEE (reference sequence). V lost 2 bases to trimming and J lost 0 bases; unmatched junction nucleotides: 13. The CDR3 here is CASSFLPGQSVMNTEAFF. CDR3 in DNA: TGTGCCAGCAGCTTCCTCCCGGGACAGAGTGTAATGAACACTGAAGCTTTCTTT.

This clonotype showed up just a few times. The rearrangement uses TRBV7-9 and TRBJ2-5, with D possibly matching TRBD2 (5 bases). The length of the CDR3 is 14 residues. V lost 1 base, J lost 5 bases, and 11 bases lay in between. Germline V gives CDR1 SEHNR, CDR2 FQNEAQ (reference sequence). The chain's CDR3 is CASSLGTWEETQYF. As DNA, the CDR3 is TGTGCCAGCAGCTTAGGAACATGGGAGGAGACCCAGTACTTC.

The chain joins TRBV4-1 to TRBJ1-2; maybe TRBD1 (6 bases). Germline V CDR1 and CDR2: MGHRA, YSYEKL. Trimming took off 1 base at V and 2 bases at J, with 11 bases between the two ends. The CDR3 spans 15 residues. The CDR3 is CASSQGSGTNYGYTF. The CDR3 coding sequence is TGCGCCAGCAGCCAAGGTTCAGGGACAAACTATGGCTACACCTTC.

The J gene is TRBJ2-1, the V gene TRBV21-1; TRBD2 is the table's D call and was not checked against the DNA. TRBV21-1 corresponds to a pseudogene. This CDR3 spans 17 amino acids. CDR3 amino acids: CASSKGSTGPAYNEQFF. The CDR3 DNA is TGTGCCAGCAGCAAAGGTTCGACGGGCCCGGCCTACAATGAGCAGTTCTTC.

The chain combines TRBV7-9 with TRBJ2-5; unclear D gene. V shed 5 bases and J shed 7 bases, with 11 bases lying between them. CDR3 length equals 12 residues. The V gene's germline CDR1 is SEHNR and CDR2 FQNEAQ (reference sequence). CDR3 DNA: TGTGCCAGCAGCCCCATTGATAGGACCCAGTACTTC. This gives the protein CASSPIDRTQYF.

The chain is built from TRBV7-9 and TRBJ2-5, with 7 bases lining up with TRBD2. In germline, CDR1 is SEHNR, CDR2 FQNEAQ (reference sequence). J lost 4 bases, V lost 2 bases, and 7 bases had no gene match. There are 15 residues in the CDR3. The CDR3 is CASSLMSSGGETQYF. CDR3 sequence (DNA): TGTGCCAGCAGCTTAATGTCTAGCGGAGGAGAGACCCAGTACTTC.

The J gene is TRBJ1-2, the V gene TRBV20-1; TRBD1 might be the D (6 bases). The CDR3 covers 14 residues. V lost 1 base, J lost 8 bases, and 17 bases lay in between. Germline V gene sequence: CDR1 DFQATT, CDR2 SNEGSKA (reference sequence). Written as DNA, the CDR3 is TGCAGTGCTAGAGTATTGGCCAGGGGAAACGGCTACACCTTC. Protein product: CSARVLARGNGYTF.

This clonotype has more than one count but fewer than ten. The V gene is TRBV4-3, the J gene TRBJ2-2, with TRBD2 as a possible D gene (6 bases). The CDR3 covers 16 residues. Trimming cost V 5 bases and J 6 bases, with 19 bases left between them. Germline CDR1 reads LGHNA; CDR2 reads YSLEER. The chain's CDR3 is CASSLEAAGVAGELFF. CDR3 in DNA: TGCGCCAGCAGCTTGGAGGCAGCGGGTGTCGCCGGGGAGCTGTTTTTT.

The chain recombines TRBV20-1 with TRBJ1-1; D gene uncertain. The germline V gene has CDR1 DFQATT and CDR2 SNEGSKA (reference sequence). This CDR3 is 13 amino acids long. Trimming shortened V by 6 bases and J by 0 bases, and 11 bases separated the two germline ends. The CDR3: CSAGRMVNTEAFF. DNA of the CDR3: TGCAGTGCCGGCCGAATGGTGAACACTGAAGCTTTCTTT.

This clonotype was seen once. The V and J genes are TRBV25-1 and TRBJ1-1; D gene uncertain. V lost 4 bases to trimming and J lost 0 bases, with 12 bases between them. This CDR3 has 15 residues. The germline CDR1 and CDR2 sequences are MGHDK and SYGVNS. CDR3 residues: CASSVGVGVNTEAFF. DNA for the CDR3: TGTGCCAGCAGTGTTGGCGTTGGGGTGAACACTGAAGCTTTCTTT.

The genes are TRBV25-1 and TRBJ2-7, with TRBD2 matching 10 bases. The CDR3 consists of 11 residues. The V gene end was trimmed by 6 bases and the J gene end by 9 bases; junction bases not matched to a gene: 2. CDR1 is MGHDK, CDR2 SYGVNS, per germline. CDR3 sequence reads: CASRASGGQYF. DNA for the CDR3: TGTGCCAGCAGGGCTAGCGGGGGGCAGTACTTC.

The V call is TRBV7-9, the J call TRBJ2-2; D is undetermined. The CDR3 has 13 residues. Germline CDR1 reads SEHNR; CDR2 reads FQNEAQ (reference sequence). V lost 5 bases and J lost 3, with 7 bases in between. As DNA, the CDR3 is TGTGCCAGCAGCCAATTCCACACCGGGGAGCTGTTTTTT. Translating it yields CASSQFHTGELFF.

This clonotype was picked up a small number of times. The rearrangement joins TRBV20-1 to TRBJ2-3; 8 nucleotides match TRBD2. The CDR3 extends over 15 amino acids. In germline, CDR1 is DFQATT, CDR2 SNEGSKA (reference sequence). J gave up 3 bases and V 4 bases, and 9 bases lay outside the gene matches. The CDR3 coding sequence is TGCAGTGCTAAGAGGCGGGAGGTCGGGACAGATACGCAGTATTTT. Translation: CSAKRREVGTDTQYF.

The chain has TRBV29-1 and TRBJ2-7; D is unresolved. Per germline, CDR1 SQVTM and CDR2 ANQGSEA. Deletions cut 2 bases from V and 1 base from J, with 9 bases between. The CDR3 covers 13 residues. CDR3 sequence reads: CSVESGGSYEQYF. In nucleotides, the CDR3 is TGCAGCGTTGAATCCGGTGGGTCCTACGAGCAGTACTTC.